The rows below give T cell receptor beta chains drawn from one sample of a study of CD4 T cells in relation to SARS-CoV-2 and coronaviruses. The antigens of these receptors remain unknown. Profiling relied on immunoSEQ multiplex PCR, and the TCRdb table lists in-frame clones only, not all of them. The table lists 15,000 to 25,000 clones, 70% to 75% of them singletons. The source material was CD4+ T cells from PBMCs, cultured in vitro. The origin of the receptors is a human donor in good health. Each CDR3 is given with its conserved first and last residue. The order of the fields is D gene, V gene, J gene, clone size, CDR3 protein, CDR3 DNA. A D gene is named only where the DNA matches it firmly. Some rows mark clone size as missing; the rest say once, few, many or name a class of expanded clone.

.	TRBV7-8	TRBJ1-1	.	CASSLVRTEAFF	TGTGCCAGCAGCTTAGTTAGGACTGAAGCTTTCTTT
.	TRBV7-2	TRBJ2-5	.	CASSFGRETQYF	TGTGCCAGCAGCTTCGGGAGAGAGACCCAGTACTTC
TRBD2	TRBV11-2	TRBJ2-1	.	CASSLYLAGDDEQFF	TGTGCCAGCAGCTTGTATCTAGCGGGAGATGATGAGCAGTTCTTC
TRBD1	TRBV6-1	TRBJ2-2	few	CASSETGGTGELFF	TGTGCCAGCAGTGAAACAGGGGGAACCGGGGAGCTGTTTTTT
.	TRBV21-1	TRBJ2-2	.	CASTTGGREGPGELFF	TGTGCCAGCACCACCGGTGGGCGGGAGGGCCCCGGGGAGCTGTTTTTT
TRBD1	TRBV25-1	TRBJ1-5	.	CASSGFGQGNQPQHF	TGTGCCAGCAGTGGGTTTGGACAGGGTAATCAGCCCCAGCATTTT
TRBD1	TRBV27	TRBJ1-2	.	CASSRTGGGYGYTF	TGTGCCAGCAGTCGGACAGGGGGCGGCTATGGCTACACCTTC
TRBD2	TRBV25-1	TRBJ2-7	.	CASGGGYEQYF	TGTGCCAGCGGGGGGGGTTACGAGCAGTACTTC
.	TRBV11-2	TRBJ1-4	few	CASSSGGAARFF	TGTGCCAGCAGCTCGGGGGGCGCGGCGAGGTTTTTT
TRBD1	TRBV5-6	TRBJ1-4	.	CASTLRRGQGREKLFF	TGTGCCAGCACCCTGCGGCGGGGACAGGGACGTGAAAAACTGTTTTTT
.	TRBV12-3/TRBV12-4	TRBJ1-1	.	CASSPDMRAFF	TGTGCCAGCAGTCCCGATATGCGGGCTTTCTTT
.	TRBV7-2	TRBJ2-3	once	CASTQQIRGVDTQYF	TGTGCCAGCACCCAGCAGATCCGGGGAGTCGATACGCAGTATTTT
.	TRBV10-2	TRBJ1-1	.	CASSEQGNTEAFF	TGCGCCAGCAGTGAGCAGGGGAACACTGAAGCTTTCTTT
.	TRBV23-1	TRBJ2-5	.	CASSQTRTRETQYF	TGCGCCAGCAGTCAAACCCGGACGCGGGAGACCCAGTACTTC
.	TRBV30	TRBJ1-5	.	CAFSGTVSNQPQHF	TGTGCCTTTTCCGGGACGGTCAGCAATCAGCCCCAGCATTTT
TRBD2	TRBV6-2/TRBV6-3	TRBJ2-3	.	CASSYGLAGSTDTQYF	TGTGCCAGCAGTTACGGGCTAGCGGGGAGCACAGATACGCAGTATTTT
.	TRBV5-6	TRBJ1-1	.	CASSWERTEAFF	TGTGCCAGCAGCTGGGAAAGGACAGAAGCTTTCTTT
.	TRBV3-1/TRBV3-2	TRBJ2-6	.	CASSQSTGANVLTF	TGTGCCAGCAGCCAATCAACTGGGGCCAACGTCCTGACTTTC
TRBD1	TRBV18	TRBJ2-4	once	CASSPTLRTGGILAKNIQYF	TGTGCCAGCTCGCCAACTCTGAGGACAGGGGGAATTCTAGCCAAAAACATTCAGTACTTC
TRBD1	TRBV7-2	TRBJ2-5	.	CASSTSGTGVQETQYF	TGTGCCAGCAGCACATCCGGGACAGGGGTTCAAGAGACCCAGTACTTC
.	TRBV7-2	TRBJ1-1	.	CASSLGGLKTEAFF	TGTGCCAGCAGCTTGGGGGGGCTGAAGACTGAAGCTTTCTTT
TRBD2	TRBV6-5	TRBJ2-7	.	CASSSLSGSEVEQYF	TGTGCCAGCAGTTCGCTTAGCGGGAGTGAGGTCGAGCAGTACTTC
.	TRBV19	TRBJ1-5	few	CASSLSSNQPQHF	TGTGCCAGTAGTCTCTCAAGCAATCAGCCCCAGCATTTT
.	TRBV7-2	TRBJ1-2	few	CASSLGHGQGYTF	TGTGCCAGCAGCCTGGGACACGGACAAGGCTACACCTTC
.	TRBV4-3	TRBJ2-2	.	CASSQGSPRGELFF	TGCGCCAGCAGCCAAGGGTCTCCCCGCGGGGAGCTGTTTTTT
.	TRBV11-2	TRBJ1-6	few	CASSSQGGVSPLHF	TGTGCCAGCAGTTCTCAGGGAGGAGTTTCACCCCTCCACTTT
.	TRBV19	TRBJ2-2	few	CASSGPGELFF	TGTGCCAGTAGTGGCCCCGGGGAGCTGTTTTTT
TRBD1	TRBV6-1	TRBJ1-5	few	CASSEEQGANQPQHF	TGTGCCAGCAGTGAAGAACAGGGGGCCAATCAGCCCCAGCATTTT
TRBD2	TRBV11-3	TRBJ2-1	.	CASSLGASGLGDEQFF	TGTGCCAGCAGCTTAGGGGCTAGCGGCCTAGGCGATGAGCAGTTCTTC
.	TRBV7-2	TRBJ1-3	.	CASSPQGTGNTIYF	TGTGCCAGCAGCCCACAGGGTACCGGAAACACCATATATTTT
.	TRBV5-5	TRBJ2-1	.	CASSSTPEDYNEQFF	TGTGCCAGCAGCTCTACACCCGAGGACTACAATGAGCAGTTCTTC
.	TRBV27	TRBJ1-4	.	CASSGGASNEKLFF	TGTGCCAGCTCGGGGGGCGCGAGTAATGAAAAACTGTTTTTT
.	TRBV5-1	TRBJ2-7	.	CASSLTDDEQYF	TGCGCCAGCAGCTTAACGGACGACGAGCAGTACTTC
TRBD2	TRBV28	TRBJ2-3	.	CASIGRGRTDTQYF	TGTGCCAGCATAGGGAGGGGTCGCACAGATACGCAGTATTTT
.	TRBV25-1	TRBJ1-2	.	CASSMVRDNYGYTF	TGTGCCAGCAGTATGGTTCGGGACAACTATGGCTACACCTTC
.	TRBV27	TRBJ2-3	.	CASSFGASRGDTQYF	TGTGCCAGCAGTTTCGGGGCCAGCAGGGGAGATACGCAGTATTTT
.	TRBV4-3	TRBJ1-2	few	CASSQDQGMYGYTF	TGCGCCAGCAGCCAAGATCAAGGGATGTATGGCTACACCTTC
TRBD2	TRBV4-1	TRBJ2-2	.	CASSPRGAGELFF	TGCGCCAGCAGCCCCCGGGGGGCCGGGGAGCTGTTTTTT
.	TRBV12-3/TRBV12-4	TRBJ1-1	.	CASSLGYTEAFF	TGTGCCAGCAGTTTGGGCTACACTGAAGCTTTCTTT
TRBD1	TRBV19	TRBJ1-6	.	CASTSTGGFNSPLHF	TGTGCCAGTACCTCGACAGGGGGTTTCAATTCACCCCTCCACTTT
TRBD1	TRBV7-3	TRBJ1-6	.	CASSLGTGTNSPLHF	TGTGCCAGCAGCCTTGGGACAGGGACCAATTCACCCCTCCACTTT
.	TRBV7-2	TRBJ1-4	.	CASSLATRRPGEKLFF	TGTGCCAGCAGCTTAGCGACGCGGCGTCCGGGCGAAAAACTGTTTTTT
.	TRBV10-3	TRBJ1-4	.	CAISDSEQGEKLFF	TGTGCCATCAGTGACTCAGAACAGGGTGAAAAACTGTTTTTT
TRBD2	TRBV9	TRBJ2-3	.	CASSVRGGGSADTQYF	TGTGCCAGCAGCGTTCGGGGAGGCGGGAGCGCAGATACGCAGTATTTT
.	TRBV11-2	TRBJ1-6	.	CASSQGTSTLHF	TGTGCCAGCAGCCAGGGGACCTCAACCCTCCACTTT
.	TRBV6-6	TRBJ2-7	.	CASSSLGYGSYEQYF	TGTGCCAGCAGTTCCCTAGGGTACGGTTCCTACGAGCAGTACTTC
.	TRBV7-3	TRBJ2-2	.	CASSSQITGELFF	TGTGCCAGCAGCTCACAAATTACCGGGGAGCTGTTTTTT
.	TRBV5-6	TRBJ1-1	.	CASRYTGSTEAFF	TGTGCCAGCAGGTATACAGGGAGCACTGAAGCTTTCTTT
.	TRBV10-3	TRBJ2-7	.	CAIKGQQVSTGEQYF	TGTGCCATCAAGGGGCAGCAAGTCTCTACGGGGGAGCAGTACTTC
.	TRBV5-3	TRBJ1-1	.	CARSLHRRAGDEVTEAFF	TGTGCCAGAAGCTTGCACCGGCGGGCTGGGGACGAGGTCACTGAAGCTTTCTTT
.	TRBV5-1	TRBJ1-1	.	CASSLAGLSENTEAFF	TGCGCCAGCAGCTTGGCAGGGCTAAGTGAGAACACTGAAGCTTTCTTT
TRBD1	TRBV3-1/TRBV3-2	TRBJ1-2	.	CASSQGGQGINYGYTF	TGTGCCAGCAGCCAAGGGGGACAGGGGATTAACTATGGCTACACCTTC
.	TRBV5-1	TRBJ2-7	.	CASSLDRSLYEQYF	TGCGCCAGCAGCTTGGATAGGAGCCTCTACGAGCAGTACTTC
TRBD2	TRBV7-2	TRBJ2-5	.	CASSSTGLAGGYF	TGTGCCAGCAGCTCAACCGGACTAGCGGGGGGATACTTC
TRBD1	TRBV5-5	TRBJ2-5	.	CASSLGQGVETQYF	TGTGCCAGCAGCTTGGGACAGGGGGTAGAGACCCAGTACTTC